These T cell receptor beta chains were read from a single sample in a study of regulatory T cells in long-lasting Graves disease. TCRdb re-analysed the multiplex PCR reads in MiXCR, keeping a single row per CDR3 protein. The sample gives 400,000 to 500,000 distinct CDR3 sequences, about a fifth of which show up once; around 7% is in the top ten. This material consisted of peripheral blood mononuclear cells (PBMCs), taken when the disease was refractory, from a patient treated with antithyroid drugs. These receptors originate from a female donor with Graves disease. Each CDR3 is given with its conserved first and last residue. A D gene is named only where the DNA matches it firmly. Only part of the rows carry a size: once, few, many, or a class if the clone is expanded.

v_gene: TRBV7-9; d_gene: -; j_gene: TRBJ2-7; abundance: -; CDR3nt: TGTGCCAGCAGCTGGGAGGATGCCGGGACAGCCTCCTACGAGCAGTACTTC; CDR3aa: CASSWEDAGTASYEQYF
v_gene: TRBV12-3/TRBV12-4; d_gene: -; j_gene: TRBJ1-1; abundance: many; CDR3nt: TGTGCCAGCAGTCCGACAGCGCCAAGCGGCCTAGCTTTCTTT; CDR3aa: CASSPTAPSGLAFF
v_gene: TRBV19; d_gene: -; j_gene: TRBJ1-4; abundance: many; CDR3nt: TGTGCCAGTATCGCCGACGGACTAACTGAAAAACTGTTTTTT; CDR3aa: CASIADGLTEKLFF
v_gene: TRBV28; d_gene: TRBD1; j_gene: TRBJ1-4; abundance: many; CDR3nt: TGTGCCAGCAGCCCCGACCCGGGGACAGGGAGTGAAAAACTGTTTTTT; CDR3aa: CASSPDPGTGSEKLFF
v_gene: TRBV28; d_gene: -; j_gene: TRBJ1-5; abundance: many; CDR3nt: TGTGCCAGCAGTCCCAAAGGGGGGCCCCAGCATTTT; CDR3aa: CASSPKGGPQHF
v_gene: TRBV29-1; d_gene: -; j_gene: TRBJ2-2; abundance: -; CDR3nt: TGCAGCGTCACAACCATCGGGGTTACCGGGGAGCTGTTTTTT; CDR3aa: CSVTTIGVTGELFF
v_gene: TRBV5-5; d_gene: -; j_gene: TRBJ1-5; abundance: -; CDR3nt: TGTGCCAGCAGACCTGGAAGCAATCAGCCCCAGCATTTT; CDR3aa: CASRPGSNQPQHF
v_gene: TRBV20-1; d_gene: -; j_gene: TRBJ1-1; abundance: few; CDR3nt: TGCATTCTAGGGGCACGGCTAAACACTGAAGCTTTCTTT; CDR3aa: CILGARLNTEAFF
v_gene: TRBV20-1; d_gene: TRBD2; j_gene: TRBJ2-4; abundance: many; CDR3nt: TGCAGTGCTAAAACCGGTAGCGGGGCAAACATTCAGTACTTC; CDR3aa: CSAKTGSGANIQYF
v_gene: TRBV11-2; d_gene: -; j_gene: TRBJ1-2; abundance: many; CDR3nt: TGTGCCAGCAGCTTAGATCAGGCAACCTACGGCTACACCTTC; CDR3aa: CASSLDQATYGYTF
v_gene: TRBV7-9; d_gene: -; j_gene: TRBJ1-1; abundance: few; CDR3nt: TGTGCCAGCAGCCCTTACAGTTTTTCCCACACTGAAGCTTTCTTT; CDR3aa: CASSPYSFSHTEAFF
v_gene: TRBV12-3/TRBV12-4; d_gene: -; j_gene: TRBJ1-2; abundance: many; CDR3nt: TGTGCCAGCAGTTTAGCGTTGGCAGCTAACTATGGCTACACCTTC; CDR3aa: CASSLALAANYGYTF
v_gene: TRBV19; d_gene: -; j_gene: TRBJ1-4; abundance: few; CDR3nt: TGTGCCAGTAGTATTGTATTCGGAGGGAAAAAACTGTTTTTT; CDR3aa: CASSIVFGGKKLFF
v_gene: TRBV7-9; d_gene: TRBD1; j_gene: TRBJ1-1; abundance: -; CDR3nt: TGTGCCAGCAGCTCACACAGGGGACCGGGCACTGAAGCTTTCTTT; CDR3aa: CASSSHRGPGTEAFF
v_gene: TRBV7-2; d_gene: -; j_gene: TRBJ1-5; abundance: many; CDR3nt: TGTGCCAGCAGCTTATGGGACGATGAAAATCAGCCCCAGCATTTT; CDR3aa: CASSLWDDENQPQHF
v_gene: TRBV12-3/TRBV12-4; d_gene: -; j_gene: TRBJ1-1; abundance: many; CDR3nt: TGTGCCAGCAGCCCCAGGGGAGAGGGGACTGAAGCTTTCTTT; CDR3aa: CASSPRGEGTEAFF
v_gene: TRBV2; d_gene: -; j_gene: TRBJ1-1; abundance: many; CDR3nt: TGTGCCAGCAGTGAAGCGCGCAGATTGAACACTGAAGCTTTCTTT; CDR3aa: CASSEARRLNTEAFF
v_gene: TRBV11-2; d_gene: -; j_gene: TRBJ2-2; abundance: many; CDR3nt: TGTGCCAGCAGCTTAGAATCCTCCGGGGAGCTGTTTTTT; CDR3aa: CASSLESSGELFF
v_gene: TRBV30; d_gene: -; j_gene: TRBJ1-5; abundance: few; CDR3nt: TGTGCCTGGAGTAAGAATAGCAATCAGCCCCAGCATTTT; CDR3aa: CAWSKNSNQPQHF
v_gene: TRBV5-8; d_gene: -; j_gene: TRBJ2-3; abundance: -; CDR3nt: TGTGCCAGCAGCTTGGCAGGATGGAATACGCAGTATTTT; CDR3aa: CASSLAGWNTQYF
v_gene: TRBV19; d_gene: -; j_gene: TRBJ1-1; abundance: few; CDR3nt: TGTGCCAGTAGTCGACCCCTCGGGGCTGAAGCTTTCTTT; CDR3aa: CASSRPLGAEAFF
v_gene: TRBV19; d_gene: -; j_gene: TRBJ1-1; abundance: -; CDR3nt: TGTGCCAGTACCCGGGGAAGGGCGAACACTGAAGCTTTCTTT; CDR3aa: CASTRGRANTEAFF
v_gene: TRBV5-6; d_gene: TRBD2; j_gene: TRBJ2-3; abundance: -; CDR3nt: TGTGCCAGCAGCTTGCGGGGGGGCCAGAGGGCAGATACGCAGTATTTT; CDR3aa: CASSLRGGQRADTQYF
v_gene: TRBV7-2; d_gene: TRBD2; j_gene: TRBJ2-7; abundance: -; CDR3nt: TGTGCCAGCAGCTCCGGGACTAGCGGGAGGGACCTCTACGAGCAGTACTTC; CDR3aa: CASSSGTSGRDLYEQYF
v_gene: TRBV13; d_gene: -; j_gene: TRBJ2-3; abundance: -; CDR3nt: TGTGCCAGCAGCCCTCGGGGCAATACAGATACGCAGTATTTT; CDR3aa: CASSPRGNTDTQYF
v_gene: TRBV9; d_gene: -; j_gene: TRBJ1-1; abundance: -; CDR3nt: TGTGCCAGCAGCGTGGGGGTTGGGAACACTGAAGCTTTCTTT; CDR3aa: CASSVGVGNTEAFF